This is a list of T cell receptor beta chains from one sample in a study of T cells in Graves' hyperthyroidism and ophthalmopathy. MiXCR, run by TCRdb on the multiplex PCR reads, gives a single entry per CDR3 protein. The repertoire consists of over 700,000 distinct CDR3 sequences, with around 20% occurring once and the leading ten covering over 15%. What was sequenced was blood. The receptors originated from a woman aged 50 to 60 with Graves' hyperthyroidism that later progressed to Graves' ophthalmopathy. The CDR3 runs from the conserved cysteine through the conserved F or W.

j_call v_call cdr3_aa
TRBJ1-3 TRBV20-1 CSAQEPISGNTIYF
TRBJ2-7 TRBV7-6 CASSLNDESYEQYF
TRBJ2-3 TRBV5-4 CASSLQRGATDTQYF
TRBJ1-1 TRBV20-1 CSARGGPGGVNTEAFF
TRBJ2-7 TRBV6-2/TRBV6-3 CASSYFAGGSYEQYF
TRBJ1-1 TRBV6-1 CASSSESGTEAFF
TRBJ1-5 TRBV29-1 CSVAQDDQPQHF
TRBJ2-1 TRBV6-1 CASSEGPAGFYNEQFF
TRBJ1-2 TRBV20-1 CSASRGTGSDISYGYTF
TRBJ2-7 TRBV5-1 CASSLAQGPYEQYF
TRBJ2-5 TRBV3-1 CASSQVTMAAQYF
TRBJ2-1 TRBV3-1 CASNQEPSGEQFF
TRBJ2-3 TRBV5-4 CASSPRPRTSTDTQYF
TRBJ1-5 TRBV5-8 CASSSRARQKDQPQHF
TRBJ1-6 TRBV5-1 CASSFEQGGSPLHF
TRBJ2-5 TRBV2 CASIAEGRFGETQYF
TRBJ1-6 TRBV7-9 CASSLVDFTLHF
TRBJ1-1 TRBV12-3/TRBV12-4 CASSLLRSNTEAFF
TRBJ1-5 TRBV6-1 CASSEAHSNQPQHF
TRBJ1-1 TRBV3-1 CASSRGAGVNTEAFF
TRBJ1-4 TRBV18 CASSPSGTENEKLFF
TRBJ2-7 TRBV20-1 CSAHRDISYEQYF
TRBJ1-2 TRBV19 CARHSGQVYTF
TRBJ2-1 TRBV9 CASSPTGPYNEQFF
TRBJ2-7 TRBV20-1 CSAISDRSYEQYF
TRBJ1-3 TRBV3-1 CASSPGGEPGNTIYF
TRBJ1-1 TRBV11-2 CASSLAGMNTEAFF
TRBJ1-1 TRBV9 CASSVEGTDNTEAFF
TRBJ2-1 TRBV20-1 CSASRDLQVSEQFF